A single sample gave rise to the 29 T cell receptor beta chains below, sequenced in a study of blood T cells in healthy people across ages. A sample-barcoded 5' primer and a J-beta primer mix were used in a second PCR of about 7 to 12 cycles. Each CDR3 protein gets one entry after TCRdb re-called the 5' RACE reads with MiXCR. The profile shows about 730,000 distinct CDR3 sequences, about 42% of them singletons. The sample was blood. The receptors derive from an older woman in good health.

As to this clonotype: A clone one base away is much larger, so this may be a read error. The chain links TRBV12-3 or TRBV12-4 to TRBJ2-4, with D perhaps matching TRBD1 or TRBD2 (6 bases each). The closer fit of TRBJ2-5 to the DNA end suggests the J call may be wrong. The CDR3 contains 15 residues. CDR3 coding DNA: TGTGCCAGAAGGCGGAGACTAGGGGGACAAGAGACCCAGTACTTC. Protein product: CARRRRLGGQETQYF.

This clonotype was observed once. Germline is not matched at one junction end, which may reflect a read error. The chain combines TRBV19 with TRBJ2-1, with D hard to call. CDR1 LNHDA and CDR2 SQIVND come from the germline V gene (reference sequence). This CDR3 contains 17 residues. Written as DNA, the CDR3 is TGCGCCAGTAGCCCCGGCCTTTCCCCAGGACCCTACAATGAGCAGTTCTTC. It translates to CASSPGLSPGPYNEQFF.

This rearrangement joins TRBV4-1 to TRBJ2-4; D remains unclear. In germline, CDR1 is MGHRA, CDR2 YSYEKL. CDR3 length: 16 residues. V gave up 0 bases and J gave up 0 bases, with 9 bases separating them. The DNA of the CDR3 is TGCGCCAGCAGCCAAGATACCAGACTAGCCAAAAACATTCAGTACTTC. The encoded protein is CASSQDTRLAKNIQYF.

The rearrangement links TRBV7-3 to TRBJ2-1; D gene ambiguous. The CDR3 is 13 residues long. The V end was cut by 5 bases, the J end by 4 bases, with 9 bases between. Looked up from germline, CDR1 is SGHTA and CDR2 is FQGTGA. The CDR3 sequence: CASSETLYNEQFF. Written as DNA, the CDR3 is TGTGCCAGCAGCGAGACGCTTTACAATGAGCAGTTCTTC. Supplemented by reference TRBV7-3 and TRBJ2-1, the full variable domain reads GAGVSQTPSNKVTEKGKYVELRCDPISGHTALYWYRQSLGQGPEFLIYFQGTGAADDSGLPNDRFFAVRPEGSVSTLKIQRTERGDSAVYLCASSETLYNEQFFGPGTRLTVL.

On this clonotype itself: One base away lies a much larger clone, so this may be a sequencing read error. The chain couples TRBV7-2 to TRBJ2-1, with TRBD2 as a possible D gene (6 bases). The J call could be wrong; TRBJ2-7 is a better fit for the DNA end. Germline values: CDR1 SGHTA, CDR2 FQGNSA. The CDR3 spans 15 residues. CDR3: CASSLIAESYNEQYF. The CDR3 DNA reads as TGTGCCAGCAGCTTGATAGCGGAGTCCTACAATGAGCAGTACTTC.

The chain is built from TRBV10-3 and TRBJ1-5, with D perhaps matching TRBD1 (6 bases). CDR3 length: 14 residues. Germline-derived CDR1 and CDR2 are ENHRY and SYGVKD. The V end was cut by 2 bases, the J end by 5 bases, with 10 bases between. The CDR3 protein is CAISEDRKDQPQHF. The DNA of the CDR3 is TGTGCCATCAGTGAGGACAGGAAGGATCAGCCCCAGCATTTT.

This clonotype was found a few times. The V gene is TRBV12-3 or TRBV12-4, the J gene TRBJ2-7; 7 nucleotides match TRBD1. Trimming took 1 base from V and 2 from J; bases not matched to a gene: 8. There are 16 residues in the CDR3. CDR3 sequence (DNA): TGTGCCAGCAGTTTAGGGACAGGCTTGGTAACCTACGAGCAGTACTTC. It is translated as CASSLGTGLVTYEQYF.

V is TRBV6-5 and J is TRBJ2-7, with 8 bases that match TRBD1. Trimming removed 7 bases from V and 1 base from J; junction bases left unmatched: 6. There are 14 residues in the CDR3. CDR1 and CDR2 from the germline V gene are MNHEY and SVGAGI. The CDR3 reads CASTYGQGSYEQYF. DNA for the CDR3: TGTGCCAGCACCTATGGACAGGGTTCCTACGAGCAGTACTTC.

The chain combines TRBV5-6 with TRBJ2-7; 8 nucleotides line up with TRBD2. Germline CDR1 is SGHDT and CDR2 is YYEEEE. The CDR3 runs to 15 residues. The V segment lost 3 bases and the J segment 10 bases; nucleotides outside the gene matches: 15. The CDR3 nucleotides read TGTGCCAGCAGCTCCCCGGTGCGGGGGGCGGACACTCAGTACTTC. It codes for CASSSPVRGADTQYF.

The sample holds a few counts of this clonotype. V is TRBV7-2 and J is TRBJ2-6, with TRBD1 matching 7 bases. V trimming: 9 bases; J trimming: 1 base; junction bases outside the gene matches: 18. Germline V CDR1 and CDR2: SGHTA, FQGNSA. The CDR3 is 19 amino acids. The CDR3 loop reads CARSNLSGTASSGANVLTF. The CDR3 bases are TGTGCCAGGTCTAACCTATCCGGGACAGCGTCATCTGGGGCCAACGTCCTGACTTTC.

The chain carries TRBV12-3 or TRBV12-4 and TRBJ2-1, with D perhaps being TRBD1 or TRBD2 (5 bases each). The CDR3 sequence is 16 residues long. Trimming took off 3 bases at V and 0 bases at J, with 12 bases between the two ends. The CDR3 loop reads CASSLGRPSSYNEQFF. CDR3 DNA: TGTGCCAGCAGTTTGGGACGGCCTAGCTCCTACAATGAGCAGTTCTTC.

The DNA of the CDR3 is TGTGCCAGCAGCGTAGGTATTCCAATGAATGAGCAGTTCTTC. The encoded protein is CASSVGIPMNEQFF. The chain employs TRBV9 and TRBJ2-1, with unresolved D. Trimming removed 0 bases at V and 7 bases at J, with 11 bases between. Germline lookup yields CDR1 SGDLS and CDR2 YYNGEE. CDR3 length: 14 residues.

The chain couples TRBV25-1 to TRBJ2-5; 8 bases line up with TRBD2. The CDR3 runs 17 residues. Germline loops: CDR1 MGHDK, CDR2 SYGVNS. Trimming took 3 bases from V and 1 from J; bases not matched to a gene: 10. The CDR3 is CASSDLTSGPTQETQYF. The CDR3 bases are TGTGCCAGCAGTGACCTCACTAGCGGCCCCACCCAAGAGACCCAGTACTTC. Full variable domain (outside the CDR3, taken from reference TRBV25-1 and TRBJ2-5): EADIYQTPRYLVIGTGKKITLECSQTMGHDKMYWYQQDPGMELHLIHYSYGVNSTEKGDLSSESTVSRIRTEHFPLTLESARPSHTSQYLCASSDLTSGPTQETQYFGPGTRLLVL.

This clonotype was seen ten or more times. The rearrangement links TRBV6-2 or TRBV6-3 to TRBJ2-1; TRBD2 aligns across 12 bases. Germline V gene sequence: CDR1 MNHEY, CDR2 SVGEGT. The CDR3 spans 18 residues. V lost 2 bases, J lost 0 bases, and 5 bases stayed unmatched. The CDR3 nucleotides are TGTGCCAGCAGTTACCCTAAGACTAGCGGGAGCTCCTACAATGAGCAGTTCTTC. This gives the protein CASSYPKTSGSSYNEQFF.

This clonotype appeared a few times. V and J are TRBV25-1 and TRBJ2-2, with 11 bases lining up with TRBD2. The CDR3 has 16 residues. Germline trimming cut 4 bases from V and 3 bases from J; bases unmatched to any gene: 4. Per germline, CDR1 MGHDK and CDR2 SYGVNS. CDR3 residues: CASSGLAGGHTGELFF. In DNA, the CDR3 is TGTGCCAGCAGTGGCCTAGCGGGAGGCCACACCGGGGAGCTGTTTTTT.

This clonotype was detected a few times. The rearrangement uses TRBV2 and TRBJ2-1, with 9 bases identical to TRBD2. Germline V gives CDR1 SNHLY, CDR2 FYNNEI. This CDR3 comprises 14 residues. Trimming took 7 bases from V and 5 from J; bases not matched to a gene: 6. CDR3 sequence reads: CASNTGLANNEQFF. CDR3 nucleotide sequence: TGTGCCAGCAATACGGGACTAGCCAACAATGAGCAGTTCTTC.

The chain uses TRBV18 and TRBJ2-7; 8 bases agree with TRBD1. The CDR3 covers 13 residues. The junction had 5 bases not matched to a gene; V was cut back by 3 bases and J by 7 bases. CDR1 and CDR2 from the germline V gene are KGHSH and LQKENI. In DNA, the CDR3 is TGTGCCAGCTCACCGGACAGGGCTCAGGAGCAGTACTTC. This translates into CASSPDRAQEQYF. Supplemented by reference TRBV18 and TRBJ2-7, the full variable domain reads NAGVMQNPRHLVRRRGQEARLRCSPMKGHSHVYWYRQLPEEGLKFMVYLQKENIIDESGMPKERFSAEFPKEGPSILRIQQVVRGDSAAYFCASSPDRAQEQYFGPGTRLTVT.

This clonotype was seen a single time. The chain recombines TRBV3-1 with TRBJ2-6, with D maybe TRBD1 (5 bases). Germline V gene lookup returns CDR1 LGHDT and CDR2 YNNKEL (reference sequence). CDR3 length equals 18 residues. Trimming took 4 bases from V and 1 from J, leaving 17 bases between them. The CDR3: CASSRAGSRRSGANVLTF. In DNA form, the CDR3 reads TGTGCCAGCAGCCGAGCAGGGTCGCGCCGATCTGGGGCCAACGTCCTGACTTTC. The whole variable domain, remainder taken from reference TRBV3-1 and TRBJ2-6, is DTAVSQTPKYLVTQMGNDKSIKCEQNLGHDTMYWYKQDSKKFLKIMFSYNNKELIINETVPNRFSPKSPDKAHLNLHINSLELGDSAVYFCASSRAGSRRSGANVLTFGAGSRLTVL.

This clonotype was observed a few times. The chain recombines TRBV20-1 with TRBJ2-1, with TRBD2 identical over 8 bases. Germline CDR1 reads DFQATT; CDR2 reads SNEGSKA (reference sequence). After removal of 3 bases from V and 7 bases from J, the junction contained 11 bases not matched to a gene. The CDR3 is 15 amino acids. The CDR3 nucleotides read TGCAGTGCTAGTTCATGGGGACTAGTTTTAAATGAGCAGTTCTTC. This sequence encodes CSASSWGLVLNEQFF.

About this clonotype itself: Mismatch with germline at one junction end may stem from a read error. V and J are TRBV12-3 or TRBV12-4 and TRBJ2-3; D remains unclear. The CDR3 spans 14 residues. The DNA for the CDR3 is TGTGTCAGCAAAGGCGCGGCTAGCACAGATACGCAGTATTTT. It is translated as CVSKGAASTDTQYF.

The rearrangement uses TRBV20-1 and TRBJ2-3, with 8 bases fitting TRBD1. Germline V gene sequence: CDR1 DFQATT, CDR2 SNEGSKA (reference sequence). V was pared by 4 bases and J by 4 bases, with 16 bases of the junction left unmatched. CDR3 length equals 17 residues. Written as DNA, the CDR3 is TGCAGTGCTAAATCGATTCTGGGACAGGCAACAGCAGATACGCAGTATTTT. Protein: CSAKSILGQATADTQYF.

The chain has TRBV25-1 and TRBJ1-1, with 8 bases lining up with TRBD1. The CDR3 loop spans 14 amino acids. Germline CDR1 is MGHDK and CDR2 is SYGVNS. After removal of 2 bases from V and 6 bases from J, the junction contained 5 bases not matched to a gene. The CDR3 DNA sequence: TGTGCCAGCAGTGAAACAGGGGGGGGCCCTGAAGCTTTCTTT. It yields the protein CASSETGGGPEAFF.

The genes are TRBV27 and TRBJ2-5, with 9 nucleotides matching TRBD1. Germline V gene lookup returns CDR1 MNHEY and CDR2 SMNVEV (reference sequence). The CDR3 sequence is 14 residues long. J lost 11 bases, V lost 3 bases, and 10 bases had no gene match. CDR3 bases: TGTGCCAGCAGTTTGGGACAGGGTGTAGAAGAGCAGTACTTC. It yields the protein CASSLGQGVEEQYF.

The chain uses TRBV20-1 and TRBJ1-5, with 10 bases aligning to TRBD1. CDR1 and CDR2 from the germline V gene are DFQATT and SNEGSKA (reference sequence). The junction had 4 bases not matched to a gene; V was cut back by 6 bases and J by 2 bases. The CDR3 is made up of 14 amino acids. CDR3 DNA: TGCAGTGCCGTGACAGGGGGCGGCAATCAGCCCCAGCATTTT. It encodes CSAVTGGGNQPQHF.

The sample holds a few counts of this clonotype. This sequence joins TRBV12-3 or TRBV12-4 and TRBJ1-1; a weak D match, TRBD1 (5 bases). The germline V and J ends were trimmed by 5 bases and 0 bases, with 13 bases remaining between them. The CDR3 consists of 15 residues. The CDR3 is CASSLSSTVNTEAFF. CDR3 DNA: TGTGCCAGCAGTCTATCCTCGACAGTGAACACTGAAGCTTTCTTT.

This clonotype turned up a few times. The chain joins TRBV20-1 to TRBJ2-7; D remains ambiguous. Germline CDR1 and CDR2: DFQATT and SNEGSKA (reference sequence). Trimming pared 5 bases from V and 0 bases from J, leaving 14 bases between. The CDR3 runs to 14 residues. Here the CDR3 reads CSAPDIRTSYEQYF. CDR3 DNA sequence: TGCAGTGCTCCAGACATACGAACCTCCTACGAGCAGTACTTC.

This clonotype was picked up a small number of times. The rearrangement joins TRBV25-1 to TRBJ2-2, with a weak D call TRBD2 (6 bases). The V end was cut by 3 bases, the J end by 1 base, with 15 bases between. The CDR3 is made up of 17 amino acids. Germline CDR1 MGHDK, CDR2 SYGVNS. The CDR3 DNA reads TGTGCCAGCAGTGACCCCTCCGGGACTGAGAACACCGGGGAGCTGTTTTTT. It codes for CASSDPSGTENTGELFF.

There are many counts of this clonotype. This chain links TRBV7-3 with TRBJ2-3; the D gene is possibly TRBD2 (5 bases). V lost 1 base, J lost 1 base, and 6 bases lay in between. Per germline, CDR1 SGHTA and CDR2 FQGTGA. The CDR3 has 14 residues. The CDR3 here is CASSLMGGTDTQYF. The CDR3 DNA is TGTGCCAGCAGCTTAATGGGAGGCACAGATACGCAGTATTTT.

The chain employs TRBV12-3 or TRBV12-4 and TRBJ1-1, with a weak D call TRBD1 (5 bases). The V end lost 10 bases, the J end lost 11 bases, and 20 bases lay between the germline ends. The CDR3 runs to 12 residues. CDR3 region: CATGDLRGSAFF. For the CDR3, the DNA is TGTGCCACGGGGGACTTGAGGGGTTCGGCTTTCTTT.